These 16 T cell receptor beta chains were sequenced from one sample in a study of beta chain features in type 1 diabetes. Overall study results and limits: All four CD4+ subsets from Type 1 diabetes patients carried moderately but significantly shorter TCRB CDR3s.

Sequenced material consisted of expressed TCRB transcripts (all of the isolated RNA was reverse transcribed). Profiling relied on immunoSEQ multiplex PCR, and the TCRdb table lists in-frame clones only, not all of them. The sample lists about 340,000 clones, approximately 15% occurring once. No antigens are known for them. The sample was naive CD4+ T cells from blood. The receptors here all came from a woman aged 18-35 years with type 1 diabetes.

The sample holds a few counts of this clone. V gene TRBV5-4 combines with J gene TRBJ2-5; 9 bases line up with TRBD2. CDR3 size: 16 residues. The germline V gene has CDR1 SGHNT and CDR2 YYREEE (reference sequence). V trimming: 0 bases; J trimming: 4 bases; junction bases outside the gene matches: 7. The CDR3 here is CASSLAPSGIGETQYF. The CDR3 nucleotides are TGTGCCAGCAGCTTGGCCCCTAGCGGGATTGGAGAGACCCAGTACTTC.

This clone has more than one count but fewer than ten. The V and J genes are TRBV7-9 and TRBJ1-5; TRBD1 aligns across 9 bases. This CDR3 region has 15 residues. J lost 3 bases, V lost 4 bases, and 4 bases had no gene match. Per germline, CDR1 SEHNR and CDR2 FQNEAQ (reference sequence). The CDR3 sequence: CASSYTGGPNQPQHF. For the CDR3, the DNA is TGTGCCAGCAGCTACACAGGGGGCCCCAATCAGCCCCAGCATTTT.

This clone was seen only a few times. J is TRBJ1-2 and V is TRBV28; D gene unclear. CDR3 size: 13 residues. The ends were cut back, 4 bases at V and 4 bases at J, with 10 bases in the middle. Germline loops: CDR1 MDHEN, CDR2 SYDVKM. CDR3 sequence reads: CASSSGKGYGYTF. The CDR3 DNA is TGTGCCAGCAGTTCCGGGAAAGGCTATGGCTACACCTTC.

This clone was counted only a few times. This chain connects TRBV13 to TRBJ2-6; a possible D gene is TRBD2 (5 bases). CDR3 length: 18 residues. The germline V and J ends were trimmed by 1 base and 0 bases, with 13 bases remaining between them. Looked up from germline, CDR1 is PRHDT and CDR2 is FYEKMQ (reference sequence). The CDR3 DNA sequence: TGTGCCAGCAGCTTAGAACCAGCAGGACTCTCTGGGGCCAACGTCCTGACTTTC. Translation gives CASSLEPAGLSGANVLTF.

This clone was counted only a few times. This chain links TRBV18 with TRBJ2-7, with 10 positions matching TRBD2. The CDR3 loop spans 15 amino acids. Germline-derived CDR1 and CDR2 are KGHSH and LQKENI. With 4 bases clipped from V and 1 base from J, the junction kept 4 bases outside the gene matches. The CDR3 DNA reads as TGTGCCAGCTCACTGGGGACTAGCGTTTCCTACGAGCAGTACTTC. Amino acids: CASSLGTSVSYEQYF.

This clone was observed a handful of times. V is TRBV20-1 and J is TRBJ1-2, with no clear D. Germline CDR1 reads DFQATT; CDR2 reads SNEGSKA (reference sequence). Trimming removed 5 bases at V and 11 bases at J, with 15 bases between. The CDR3 sequence is 11 residues long. This CDR3 reads CSAESGLFYTF. The CDR3 DNA follows: TGCAGTGCTGAATCAGGACTTTTTTACACCTTC.

This clone was counted between two and nine times. The CDR3 loop is CAWSGSRGQRINQPQHF. CDR3 nucleotide sequence: TGTGCCTGGAGTGGGAGTCGAGGACAGAGAATTAATCAGCCCCAGCATTTT. This chain connects TRBV30 to TRBJ1-5; TRBD1 is a possible D gene (6 bases). Germline assignment: CDR1 GTSNPN and CDR2 SVGIG (reference sequence). V lost 1 base, J lost 4 bases, and 20 bases lay in between. This CDR3 is 17 amino acids long.

The CDR3 bases are TGTGCCAGCCGGGACATCAATCAGCCCCAGCATTTT. This translates into CASRDINQPQHF. The genes are TRBV19 and TRBJ1-5; D is perhaps TRBD1 (6 bases). The CDR3 loop spans 12 amino acids. Trimming left V 9 bases short and J 3 bases short, with 9 bases between. Germline loops: CDR1 LNHDA, CDR2 SQIVND (reference sequence).

This clone was detected only a few times. The rearrangement joins TRBV21-1 to TRBJ2-1; TRBD2 was called by the table and not checked on the DNA. TRBV21-1 is classified as a pseudogene. This CDR3 region has 15 residues. The CDR3 is CASRRFSSGRSEQFF. Written as DNA, the CDR3 is TGTGCCAGCAGACGGTTTTCTAGCGGGCGTAGTGAGCAGTTCTTC.

The rearrangement joins TRBV30 to TRBJ2-6, with 8 bases that match TRBD2. The CDR3 is made up of 15 amino acids. Germline V gene data show CDR1 as GTSNPN and CDR2 as SVGIG (reference sequence). J was trimmed by 4 bases and V by 2 bases; bases with no gene match: 4. This chain's CDR3 is CAWSLGGAGANVLTF. For the CDR3, the DNA is TGTGCCTGGAGTCTCGGGGGGGCGGGGGCCAACGTCCTGACTTTC.

In regard to this clone: Other DNA sequences from this sample encode an identical CDR3 as well. This chain links TRBV5-1 with TRBJ2-1, with a tentative D call TRBD1 (6 bases). The CDR3 runs 16 residues. Looked up from germline, CDR1 is SGHRS and CDR2 is YFSETQ. V was cut by 0 bases and J by 0 bases, with 10 bases left in between. The CDR3 protein is CASSLATGSSYNEQFF. The CDR3 DNA follows: TGCGCCAGCAGCTTGGCGACAGGTAGCTCCTACAATGAGCAGTTCTTC.

This chain uses TRBV5-4 with TRBJ2-4; D not resolved. There are 14 residues in the CDR3. Per the germline V gene, CDR1 is SGHNT and CDR2 is YYREEE (reference sequence). V dropped 4 bases and J dropped 3 bases, with 11 bases sitting between them. The CDR3 DNA is TGTGCCAGCAGCCCCCCTCTTAGCAAAAACATTCAGTACTTC. It is translated as CASSPPLSKNIQYF.

The chain has TRBV14 and TRBJ2-7; 7 bases are shared with TRBD1. Losses at the gene ends were 4 bases for V and 2 bases for J; bases not matched to a gene: 5. The germline V gene encodes CDR1 SGHDN and CDR2 FVKESK. The CDR3 contains 14 residues. CDR3 loop: CASSLATGPYEQYV. CDR3 nucleotide sequence: TGTGCCAGCAGCCTAGCGACAGGGCCCTACGAGCAGTACGTC.

This clone has just a few counts. The V call is TRBV5-6, the J call TRBJ2-1; the match to TRBD2 covers 13 bases. This CDR3 spans 14 amino acids. Germline V gene sequence: CDR1 SGHDT, CDR2 YYEEEE. The trim removed 5 bases at V and 14 bases at J, leaving 10 bases unmatched. CDR3 protein: CASRSGLAGLAEFF. The CDR3 region has the DNA TGTGCCAGCAGATCGGGACTAGCGGGATTGGCGGAGTTCTTC.

This clone was recorded a few times. The chain links TRBV19 to TRBJ2-2, with D possibly matching TRBD1 (5 bases). The CDR3 consists of 15 residues. Germline CDR1 is LNHDA and CDR2 is SQIVND (reference sequence). V was clipped by 10 bases and J by 2 bases, with 17 bases between them. The chain's CDR3 is CATEPQGHNTGELFF. The CDR3 DNA is TGTGCCACCGAACCCCAAGGACATAACACCGGGGAGCTGTTTTTT.

This chain connects TRBV10-1 to TRBJ2-3; D is unresolved. This CDR3 region has 14 residues. Trimming shortened V by 3 bases and J by 1 base, and 8 bases separated the two germline ends. Germline-derived CDR1 and CDR2 are WNHNN and SYGVQD (reference sequence). The CDR3 is CASSDRSGTDTQYF. Here the CDR3 DNA reads TGCGCCAGCAGTGACAGGTCAGGCACAGATACGCAGTATTTT.